The rows below give T cell receptor beta chains drawn from one sample of a study of post-analysis software for immune sequencing data. MiXCR, run by TCRdb on the PCR reads, gives a single entry per CDR3 protein. The sample lists fewer than 550,000 distinct CDR3 sequences; around a third were seen once. The sequencing sample was made of blood. The receptors were sampled from a girl aged 2-17 years with multiple sclerosis. The CDR3 runs from the conserved cysteine through the conserved F or W. The order of the fields is CDR3 DNA, CDR3 protein, clone size, V gene, D gene, J gene. D genes are given only for firm matches. For some rows the clone size is stated as once, few or many, or as a class when expanded; others skip it.

CDR3nt: TGTGCCAGCAGTGAGGCCCGTACGTCCCGCAATGAGCAGTTCTTC; CDR3aa: CASSEARTSRNEQFF; abundance: .; v_gene: TRBV28; d_gene: .; j_gene: TRBJ2-1
CDR3nt: TGTGCCAGCAGTCCCCGACAGGGGAACCAAGGGATTAAGCCCCAGCATTTT; CDR3aa: CASSPRQGNQGIKPQHF; abundance: .; v_gene: TRBV6-6; d_gene: TRBD1; j_gene: TRBJ1-5
CDR3nt: TGTGCCAGCAGCGAGCGGACAGGGGGCATTTTTGTAACAGATACGCAGTATTTT; CDR3aa: CASSERTGGIFVTDTQYF; abundance: .; v_gene: TRBV9; d_gene: TRBD1; j_gene: TRBJ2-3
CDR3nt: TGTGCCAGCAAAGGACAGGGTCACAATGAGCAGTTCTTC; CDR3aa: CASKGQGHNEQFF; abundance: few; v_gene: TRBV7-6; d_gene: TRBD1; j_gene: TRBJ2-1
CDR3nt: TGCAGCGTCGCTATCGGGACTCCAAGCACAGATACGCAGTATTTT; CDR3aa: CSVAIGTPSTDTQYF; abundance: many; v_gene: TRBV29-1; d_gene: .; j_gene: TRBJ2-3
CDR3nt: TGCAGTGCTAGAGACATGTCGGTGACCCAGTACTTC; CDR3aa: CSARDMSVTQYF; abundance: few; v_gene: TRBV20-1; d_gene: .; j_gene: TRBJ2-5
CDR3nt: TGCAGTGCTCCTTGGACTAGCGGGGGGCCCACTGTGGATGAGCAGTTCTTC; CDR3aa: CSAPWTSGGPTVDEQFF; abundance: few; v_gene: TRBV20-1; d_gene: TRBD2; j_gene: TRBJ2-1
CDR3nt: TGTGCCAGCAGCGTAGATGGGGGTGAGGGGACTGAAGCTTTCTTT; CDR3aa: CASSVDGGEGTEAFF; abundance: many; v_gene: TRBV9; d_gene: .; j_gene: TRBJ1-1
CDR3nt: TGTGCCAGCAGCCAAGACCTCCCGGGACTAGCGGGGGGGCGTGTAGAGACCCAGTACTTC; CDR3aa: CASSQDLPGLAGGRVETQYF; abundance: .; v_gene: TRBV4-2; d_gene: TRBD2; j_gene: TRBJ2-5
CDR3nt: TGTGCCAGCAGTTCCCCCGGACAGGGCGATAACTATGGCTACACCTTC; CDR3aa: CASSSPGQGDNYGYTF; abundance: .; v_gene: TRBV28; d_gene: TRBD1; j_gene: TRBJ1-2
CDR3nt: TGTGCCAGCAGCCAAGGACTAGCGGGGGGCTACGAGCAGTACTTC; CDR3aa: CASSQGLAGGYEQYF; abundance: .; v_gene: TRBV3-1; d_gene: TRBD2; j_gene: TRBJ2-7
CDR3nt: TGTGCCAGCAGCTCTGGGTCGGGGGTTTATGGGGCCAACGTCCTGACTTTC; CDR3aa: CASSSGSGVYGANVLTF; abundance: .; v_gene: TRBV5-5; d_gene: .; j_gene: TRBJ2-6
CDR3nt: TGTGCCAGCAGGCGGGGGCAGGGCACGAGCTCCTACAATGAGCAGTTCTTC; CDR3aa: CASRRGQGTSSYNEQFF; abundance: .; v_gene: TRBV6-6; d_gene: .; j_gene: TRBJ2-1
CDR3nt: TGTGCCAGCAGCCCGGGACGGGCGAACACCGGGGAGCTGTTTTTT; CDR3aa: CASSPGRANTGELFF; abundance: .; v_gene: TRBV2; d_gene: .; j_gene: TRBJ2-2
CDR3nt: TGTGCCAGCAGTTACTGGACCGGGACGGTGAACACTGAAGCTTTCTTT; CDR3aa: CASSYWTGTVNTEAFF; abundance: .; v_gene: TRBV6-5; d_gene: .; j_gene: TRBJ1-1
CDR3nt: TGTGCCAGTAACCCCGGGACAGCAACGACCGGGGAGCTGTTTTTT; CDR3aa: CASNPGTATTGELFF; abundance: .; v_gene: TRBV19; d_gene: TRBD1; j_gene: TRBJ2-2
CDR3nt: TGTGCCAGCAGTCAGGGGGGACTCTCCACCTACGAGCAGTACTTC; CDR3aa: CASSQGGLSTYEQYF; abundance: few; v_gene: TRBV28; d_gene: .; j_gene: TRBJ2-7
CDR3nt: TGTGCCATCAGTCAAGACAGGAACACTGAAGCTTTCTTT; CDR3aa: CAISQDRNTEAFF; abundance: .; v_gene: TRBV10-3; d_gene: .; j_gene: TRBJ1-1
CDR3nt: TGTGCCAGCAGTTTAGATGGTGTGGGGACAGATACGCAGTATTTT; CDR3aa: CASSLDGVGTDTQYF; abundance: .; v_gene: TRBV12-3/TRBV12-4; d_gene: .; j_gene: TRBJ2-3
CDR3nt: TGTGCCACCAGCAGAGAAAGGGGGCCCTCCTACGAGCAGTACTTC; CDR3aa: CATSRERGPSYEQYF; abundance: .; v_gene: TRBV15; d_gene: TRBD1; j_gene: TRBJ2-7
CDR3nt: TGTGCCAGCACCGACCCCGGGACAGGGGCCAATGAGCAGTTCTTC; CDR3aa: CASTDPGTGANEQFF; abundance: .; v_gene: TRBV12-3/TRBV12-4; d_gene: TRBD1; j_gene: TRBJ2-1
CDR3nt: TGTGCCAGCAGCCTGACTAGCGGGGGTGTCTACAATGAGCAGTTCTTC; CDR3aa: CASSLTSGGVYNEQFF; abundance: few; v_gene: TRBV11-2; d_gene: TRBD2; j_gene: TRBJ2-1
CDR3nt: TGTGCCAGCAGCTCTGTCTCCACAGGAGCTTTCTTT; CDR3aa: CASSSVSTGAFF; abundance: .; v_gene: TRBV7-2; d_gene: .; j_gene: TRBJ1-1
CDR3nt: TGTGCCAGCAGTTTACAGCTCCCTAGCTCCTATAATTCACCCCTCCACTTT; CDR3aa: CASSLQLPSSYNSPLHF; abundance: few; v_gene: TRBV28; d_gene: .; j_gene: TRBJ1-6
CDR3nt: TGCAGCGTTGGGGGGGGTCCGCGCCTTTCTAGCACAGATACGCAGTATTTT; CDR3aa: CSVGGGPRLSSTDTQYF; abundance: few; v_gene: TRBV29-1; d_gene: TRBD2; j_gene: TRBJ2-3
CDR3nt: TGTGCCAGCAGTGGACAGTCAATAAACACCGGGGAGCTGTTTTTT; CDR3aa: CASSGQSINTGELFF; abundance: .; v_gene: TRBV6-1; d_gene: .; j_gene: TRBJ2-2
CDR3nt: TGTGCCAGCAGTTACTCGGGGCCCACTGAAGCTTTCTTT; CDR3aa: CASSYSGPTEAFF; abundance: few; v_gene: TRBV6-5; d_gene: .; j_gene: TRBJ1-1
CDR3nt: TGTGCCAGCAGCACCTCGGGGGGACGCGATGAGACCCAGTACTTC; CDR3aa: CASSTSGGRDETQYF; abundance: .; v_gene: TRBV7-6; d_gene: TRBD2; j_gene: TRBJ2-5
CDR3nt: TGCAGTGTCGGGGGGGTGCGGAATTCACCCCTCCACTTT; CDR3aa: CSVGGVRNSPLHF; abundance: .; v_gene: TRBV20-1; d_gene: .; j_gene: TRBJ1-6
CDR3nt: TGTGCCAGCAGCTTCGGACAGGGTCCAGCCGAGCAGTACTTC; CDR3aa: CASSFGQGPAEQYF; abundance: .; v_gene: TRBV3-1; d_gene: TRBD1; j_gene: TRBJ2-7
CDR3nt: TGCGCCAGCAGCCCGCCTAGCGGGGAAGATACGCAGTATTTT; CDR3aa: CASSPPSGEDTQYF; abundance: once; v_gene: TRBV5-1; d_gene: TRBD2; j_gene: TRBJ2-3
CDR3nt: TGCAGGCCGACGGAAACAGGGCGTGCCAACTATGGCTACACCTTC; CDR3aa: CRPTETGRANYGYTF; abundance: .; v_gene: TRBV20-1; d_gene: .; j_gene: TRBJ1-2
CDR3nt: TGTGCCAGCAGGTGGAGGAACACCGGGGAGCTGTTTTTT; CDR3aa: CASRWRNTGELFF; abundance: .; v_gene: TRBV6-5; d_gene: .; j_gene: TRBJ2-2
CDR3nt: TGTGCCAGCAGTTTATACGCGACAGCTTACGAGCAGTACTTC; CDR3aa: CASSLYATAYEQYF; abundance: .; v_gene: TRBV27; d_gene: .; j_gene: TRBJ2-7
CDR3nt: TGCGCCAGCACGGGGGCGCGTAACTATGGCTACACCTTC; CDR3aa: CASTGARNYGYTF; abundance: .; v_gene: TRBV10-2; d_gene: .; j_gene: TRBJ1-2
CDR3nt: TGTGCCAGCAGCTTAAGTTCCTTCGAAGATACGCAGTATTTT; CDR3aa: CASSLSSFEDTQYF; abundance: .; v_gene: TRBV7-8; d_gene: .; j_gene: TRBJ2-3
CDR3nt: TGCGCCAGCAGTGAGGGGGCCGGGGCGGACTATGGCTACACCTTC; CDR3aa: CASSEGAGADYGYTF; abundance: .; v_gene: TRBV10-1; d_gene: .; j_gene: TRBJ1-2
CDR3nt: TGCAGTGCTCCCCCCGGTCGGGACTATGGCTACACCTTC; CDR3aa: CSAPPGRDYGYTF; abundance: .; v_gene: TRBV20-1; d_gene: .; j_gene: TRBJ1-2
CDR3nt: TGTGCCAGCAGCTTAGGCCAGCGGGGGCAGTACTTC; CDR3aa: CASSLGQRGQYF; abundance: few; v_gene: TRBV7-9; d_gene: TRBD2; j_gene: TRBJ2-7
CDR3nt: TGTGCCACCAGCTACGGCGGGGGTGAAAAACTGTTTTTT; CDR3aa: CATSYGGGEKLFF; abundance: .; v_gene: TRBV15; d_gene: .; j_gene: TRBJ1-4
CDR3nt: TGTGCCAGCAGTTTGGGCAACTCCTACGAGCAGTACTTC; CDR3aa: CASSLGNSYEQYF; abundance: many; v_gene: TRBV12-3/TRBV12-4; d_gene: .; j_gene: TRBJ2-7
CDR3nt: TGTGCCACCAGCCGCCGGGACAATGAGCAGTTCTTC; CDR3aa: CATSRRDNEQFF; abundance: many; v_gene: TRBV15; d_gene: .; j_gene: TRBJ2-1
CDR3nt: TGCGCCAGCAGGCCCGGGACATCCAATCAGCCCCAGCATTTT; CDR3aa: CASRPGTSNQPQHF; abundance: .; v_gene: TRBV5-1; d_gene: .; j_gene: TRBJ1-5
CDR3nt: TGCAGTGCTAGATCCCTCAGGGGGCAGGGGTTGCCTGAAGCTTTCTTT; CDR3aa: CSARSLRGQGLPEAFF; abundance: .; v_gene: TRBV20-1; d_gene: TRBD1; j_gene: TRBJ1-1
CDR3nt: TGCAGCGTTGCGACAGAGAACACTGAAGCTTTCTTT; CDR3aa: CSVATENTEAFF; abundance: .; v_gene: TRBV29-1; d_gene: .; j_gene: TRBJ1-1
CDR3nt: TGCAGTGTGAACAGACAAGAGACCCAGTACTTC; CDR3aa: CSVNRQETQYF; abundance: .; v_gene: TRBV20-1; d_gene: .; j_gene: TRBJ2-5
CDR3nt: TGTGCCAGCAGCTTAGGACCCACAAACGGTGAGCAGTTCTTC; CDR3aa: CASSLGPTNGEQFF; abundance: .; v_gene: TRBV11-3; d_gene: .; j_gene: TRBJ2-1
CDR3nt: TGTGCCAGCACCTTGGACTGGCCGAGCTCTGGGGCCAACGTCCTGACTTTC; CDR3aa: CASTLDWPSSGANVLTF; abundance: .; v_gene: TRBV6-1; d_gene: .; j_gene: TRBJ2-6
CDR3nt: TGTGCCAGCAGCCACCCCCCGGGCCTAGCCAAAAACATTCAGTACTTC; CDR3aa: CASSHPPGLAKNIQYF; abundance: .; v_gene: TRBV4-2; d_gene: .; j_gene: TRBJ2-4
CDR3nt: TGTGCCAGCAGTTTCGGCGTGGGCACAGATACGCAGTATTTT; CDR3aa: CASSFGVGTDTQYF; abundance: .; v_gene: TRBV27; d_gene: .; j_gene: TRBJ2-3
CDR3nt: TGTGCCAGCAGTTTGACGGGACAGGGGGCGCAACATACGCAGTATTTT; CDR3aa: CASSLTGQGAQHTQYF; abundance: few; v_gene: TRBV11-2; d_gene: TRBD1; j_gene: TRBJ2-3
CDR3nt: TGCAGTGCTAGAGACCCCCTGGCGGGGTACAACCAAGAGACCCAGTACTTC; CDR3aa: CSARDPLAGYNQETQYF; abundance: few; v_gene: TRBV20-1; d_gene: .; j_gene: TRBJ2-5
CDR3nt: TGTGCCAGCAGAGGGGGCTCTACCGGGGCCAACGTCCTGACTTTC; CDR3aa: CASRGGSTGANVLTF; abundance: few; v_gene: TRBV7-2; d_gene: TRBD1; j_gene: TRBJ2-6